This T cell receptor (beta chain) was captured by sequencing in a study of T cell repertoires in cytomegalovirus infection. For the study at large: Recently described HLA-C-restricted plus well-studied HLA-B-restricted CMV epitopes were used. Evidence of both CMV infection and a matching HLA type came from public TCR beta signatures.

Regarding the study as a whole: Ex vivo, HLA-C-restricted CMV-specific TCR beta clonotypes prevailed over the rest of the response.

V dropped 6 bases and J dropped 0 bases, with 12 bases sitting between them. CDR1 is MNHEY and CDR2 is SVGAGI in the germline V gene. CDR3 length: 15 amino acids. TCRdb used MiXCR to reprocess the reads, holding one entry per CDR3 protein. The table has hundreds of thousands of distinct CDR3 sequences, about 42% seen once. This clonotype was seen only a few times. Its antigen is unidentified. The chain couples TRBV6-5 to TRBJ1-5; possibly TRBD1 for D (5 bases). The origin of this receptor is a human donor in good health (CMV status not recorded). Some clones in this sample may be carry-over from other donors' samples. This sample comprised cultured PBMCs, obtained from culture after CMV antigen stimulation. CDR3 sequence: CASSQQVHSNQPQHF. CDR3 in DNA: TGTGCCAGCAGCCAACAGGTCCATAGCAATCAGCCCCAGCATTTT.